Here is one T cell receptor beta chain with its context. The record originates from a study of blood T cell repertoires in COVID-19. Study-level background: The cDNA or gDNA used as material had been derived from T cells, B-cell-depleted T cells, or PBMCs.

Sequenced by immunoSEQ multiplex PCR; TCRdb stores in-frame clones only, minus some. The sample has fewer than 300,000 clones; approximately 81% are singletons. V dropped 6 bases and J dropped 1; count of bases not matched to a gene: 7. This CDR3 region has 15 residues. CDR1 is MDHEN and CDR2 is SYDVKM in the germline V gene. J is TRBJ2-3 and V is TRBV28; 7 nucleotides align to TRBD1. The sequenced material came from peripheral blood. This clonotype originated in a woman between 18 and 29 years old with acute or convalescent COVID-19. CDR3: CASSPDRVGTDTQYF. The CDR3 coding sequence is TGTGCCAGCAGCCCTGACAGGGTTGGCACAGATACGCAGTATTTT.